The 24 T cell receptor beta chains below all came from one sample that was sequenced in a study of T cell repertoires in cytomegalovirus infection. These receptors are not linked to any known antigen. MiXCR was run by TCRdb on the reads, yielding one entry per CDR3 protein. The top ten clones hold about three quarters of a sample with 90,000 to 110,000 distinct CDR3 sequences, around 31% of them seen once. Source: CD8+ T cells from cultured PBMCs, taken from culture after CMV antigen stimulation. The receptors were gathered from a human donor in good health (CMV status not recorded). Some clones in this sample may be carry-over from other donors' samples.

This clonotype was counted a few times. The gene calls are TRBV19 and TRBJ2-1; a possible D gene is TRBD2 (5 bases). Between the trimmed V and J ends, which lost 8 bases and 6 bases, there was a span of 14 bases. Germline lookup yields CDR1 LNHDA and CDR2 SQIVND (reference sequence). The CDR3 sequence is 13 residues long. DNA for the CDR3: TGTGCCAGTCAGTATGTGGGGAGCAATGAGCAGTTCTTC. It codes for CASQYVGSNEQFF. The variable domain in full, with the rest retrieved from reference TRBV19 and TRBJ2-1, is DGGITQSPKYLFRKEGQNVTLSCEQNLNHDAMYWYRQDPGQGLRLIYYSQIVNDFQKGDIAEGYSVSREKKESFPLTVTSAQKNPTAFYLCASQYVGSNEQFFGPGTRLTVL.

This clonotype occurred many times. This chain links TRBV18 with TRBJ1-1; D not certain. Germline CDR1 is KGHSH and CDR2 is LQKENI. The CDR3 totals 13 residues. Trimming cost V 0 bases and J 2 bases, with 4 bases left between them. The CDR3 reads CASSPPINTEAFF. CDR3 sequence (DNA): TGTGCCAGCTCACCACCTATAAACACTGAAGCTTTCTTT.

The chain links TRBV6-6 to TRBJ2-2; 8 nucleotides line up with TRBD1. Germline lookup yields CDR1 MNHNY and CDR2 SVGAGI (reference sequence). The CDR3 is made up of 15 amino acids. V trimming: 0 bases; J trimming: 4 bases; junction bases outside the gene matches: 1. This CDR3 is CASSYSQGGTGELFF. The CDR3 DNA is TGTGCCAGCAGTTACTCACAGGGGGGCACCGGGGAGCTGTTTTTT.

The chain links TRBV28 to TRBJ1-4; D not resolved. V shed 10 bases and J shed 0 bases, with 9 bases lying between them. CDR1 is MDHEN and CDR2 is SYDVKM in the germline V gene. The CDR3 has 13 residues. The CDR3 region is CATAATTNEKLFF. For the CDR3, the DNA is TGTGCCACCGCAGCTACAACTAATGAAAAACTGTTTTTT.

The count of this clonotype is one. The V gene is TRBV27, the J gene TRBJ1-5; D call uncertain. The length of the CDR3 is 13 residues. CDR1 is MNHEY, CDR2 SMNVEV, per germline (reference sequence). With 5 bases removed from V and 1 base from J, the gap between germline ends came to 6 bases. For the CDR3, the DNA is TGTGCCAGCAGTGTCAGCAGCAATCAGCCCCAGCATTTT. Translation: CASSVSSNQPQHF.

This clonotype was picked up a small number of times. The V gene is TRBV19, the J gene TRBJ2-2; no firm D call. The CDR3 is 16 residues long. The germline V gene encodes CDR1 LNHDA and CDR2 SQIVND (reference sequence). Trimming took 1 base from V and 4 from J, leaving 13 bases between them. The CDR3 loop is CASSIGGLRSTGELFF. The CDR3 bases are TGTGCCAGTAGTATAGGAGGCCTACGTAGCACCGGGGAGCTGTTTTTT.

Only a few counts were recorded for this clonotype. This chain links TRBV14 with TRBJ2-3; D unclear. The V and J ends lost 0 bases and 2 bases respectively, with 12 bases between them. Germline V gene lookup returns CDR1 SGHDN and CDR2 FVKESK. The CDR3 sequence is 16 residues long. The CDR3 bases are TGTGCCAGCAGCCAAGATACCAGCAGGTACACAGATACGCAGTATTTT. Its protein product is CASSQDTSRYTDTQYF.

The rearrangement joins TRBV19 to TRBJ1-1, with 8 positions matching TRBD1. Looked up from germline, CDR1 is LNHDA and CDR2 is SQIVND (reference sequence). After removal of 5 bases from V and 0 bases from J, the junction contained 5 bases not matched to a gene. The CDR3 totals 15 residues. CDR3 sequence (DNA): TGTGCCAGTAGTTCAAGGACAGGGATGAACACTGAAGCTTTCTTT. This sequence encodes CASSSRTGMNTEAFF.

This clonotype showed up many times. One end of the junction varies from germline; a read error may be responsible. The CDR3 region is CASSIGTEAFF. DNA of the CDR3: TGTGCCAGCAGTATAGGCACTGAAGCTTTCTTT. The rearrangement links TRBV19 to TRBJ1-1, with D uncertain. CDR3 length: 11 residues. Germline lookup yields CDR1 LNHDA and CDR2 SQIVND (reference sequence). Variable domain in full (rest from reference TRBV19 and TRBJ1-1): DGGITQSPKYLFRKEGQNVTLSCEQNLNHDAMYWYRQDPGQGLRLIYYSQIVNDFQKGDIAEGYSVSREKKESFPLTVTSAQKNPTAFYLCASSIGTEAFFGQGTRLTVV.

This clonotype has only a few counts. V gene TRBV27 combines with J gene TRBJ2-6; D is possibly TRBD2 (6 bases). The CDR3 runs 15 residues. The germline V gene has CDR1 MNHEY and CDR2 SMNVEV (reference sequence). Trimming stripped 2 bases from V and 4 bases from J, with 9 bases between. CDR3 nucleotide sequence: TGTGCCAGCAGTTTAGGAGGGTCAGGGGCCAACGTCCTGACTTTC. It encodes CASSLGGSGANVLTF.

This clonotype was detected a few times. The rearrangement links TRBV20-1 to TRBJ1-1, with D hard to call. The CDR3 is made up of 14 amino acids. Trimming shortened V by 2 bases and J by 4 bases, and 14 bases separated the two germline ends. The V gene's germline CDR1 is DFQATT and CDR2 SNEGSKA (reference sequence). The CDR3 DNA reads TGCAGTGCTAGATCTATTGAACGGAGCACTGAAGCTTTCTTT. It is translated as CSARSIERSTEAFF.

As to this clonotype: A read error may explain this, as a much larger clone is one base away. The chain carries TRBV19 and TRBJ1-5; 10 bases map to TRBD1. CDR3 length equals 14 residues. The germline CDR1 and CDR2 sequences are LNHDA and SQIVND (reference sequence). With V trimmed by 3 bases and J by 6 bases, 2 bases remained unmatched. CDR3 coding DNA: TGTGCCAGTAGTATTGGGACAGGGGCTCAGCCCCAGCATTTT. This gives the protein CASSIGTGAQPQHF.

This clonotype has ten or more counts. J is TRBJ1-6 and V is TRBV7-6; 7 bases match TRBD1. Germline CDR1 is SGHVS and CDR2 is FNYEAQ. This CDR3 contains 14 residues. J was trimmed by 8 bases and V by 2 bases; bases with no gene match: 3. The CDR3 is CASSLFRGDSPLHF. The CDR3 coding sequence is TGTGCCAGCAGCTTATTCAGGGGGGATTCACCCCTCCACTTT.

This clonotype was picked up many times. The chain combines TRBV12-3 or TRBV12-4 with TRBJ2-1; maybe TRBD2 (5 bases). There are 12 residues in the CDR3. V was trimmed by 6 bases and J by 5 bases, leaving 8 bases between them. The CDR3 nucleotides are TGTGCCAGCAGCCCGGGGAACAATGAGCAGTTCTTC. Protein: CASSPGNNEQFF.

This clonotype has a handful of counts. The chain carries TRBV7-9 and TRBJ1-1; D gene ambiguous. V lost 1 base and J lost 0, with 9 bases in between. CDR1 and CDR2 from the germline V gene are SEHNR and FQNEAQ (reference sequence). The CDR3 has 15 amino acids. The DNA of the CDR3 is TGTGCCAGCAGCTTAGAACTGGGGATGAACACTGAAGCTTTCTTT. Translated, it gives CASSLELGMNTEAFF.

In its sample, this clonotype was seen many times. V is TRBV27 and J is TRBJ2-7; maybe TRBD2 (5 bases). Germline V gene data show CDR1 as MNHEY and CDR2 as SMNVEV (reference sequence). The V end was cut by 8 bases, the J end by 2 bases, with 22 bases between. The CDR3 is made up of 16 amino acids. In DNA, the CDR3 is TGTGCCAGCCGTTCTGACCGAGGGTCCCATCCCTACGAGCAGTACTTC. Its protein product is CASRSDRGSHPYEQYF.

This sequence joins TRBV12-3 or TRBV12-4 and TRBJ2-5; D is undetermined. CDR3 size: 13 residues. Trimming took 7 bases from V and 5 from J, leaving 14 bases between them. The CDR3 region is CASTPPSWETQYF. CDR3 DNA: TGTGCCAGCACCCCCCCATCGTGGGAGACCCAGTACTTC.

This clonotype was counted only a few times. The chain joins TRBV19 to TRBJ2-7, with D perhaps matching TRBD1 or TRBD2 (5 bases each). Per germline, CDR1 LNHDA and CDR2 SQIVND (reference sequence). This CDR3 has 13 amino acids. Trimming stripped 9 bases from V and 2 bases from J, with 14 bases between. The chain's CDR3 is CASSQGPTYEQYF. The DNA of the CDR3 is TGTGCCAGCTCTCAGGGACCCACCTACGAGCAGTACTTC.

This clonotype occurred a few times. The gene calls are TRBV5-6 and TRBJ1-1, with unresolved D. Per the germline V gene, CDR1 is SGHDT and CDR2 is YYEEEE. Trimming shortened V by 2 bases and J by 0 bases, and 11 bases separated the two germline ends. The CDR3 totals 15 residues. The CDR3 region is CASSFLRGMNTEAFF. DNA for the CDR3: TGTGCCAGCAGCTTTCTAAGAGGAATGAACACTGAAGCTTTCTTT.

The CDR3 loop is CASSLVAGGGTGELFF. In nucleotides, the CDR3 is TGTGCCAGCAGTTTAGTAGCGGGGGGGGGGACCGGGGAGCTGTTTTTT. The rearrangement joins TRBV12-3 or TRBV12-4 to TRBJ2-2; TRBD2 aligns across 11 bases. J was trimmed by 5 bases and V by 1 base; bases with no gene match: 3. This CDR3 is built from 16 residues.

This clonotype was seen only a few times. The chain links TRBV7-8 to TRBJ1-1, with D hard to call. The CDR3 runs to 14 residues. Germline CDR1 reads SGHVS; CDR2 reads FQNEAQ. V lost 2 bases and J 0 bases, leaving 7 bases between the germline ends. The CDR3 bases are TGTGCCAGCAGCTTATTGCTGGTGAACACTGAAGCTTTCTTT. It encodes CASSLLLVNTEAFF.

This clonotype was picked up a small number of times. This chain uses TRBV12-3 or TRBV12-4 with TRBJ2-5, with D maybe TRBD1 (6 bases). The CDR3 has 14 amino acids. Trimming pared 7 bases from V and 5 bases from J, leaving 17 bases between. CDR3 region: CASTDLGAGETQYF. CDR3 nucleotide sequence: TGTGCCAGCACCGATTTGGGGGCCGGGGAGACCCAGTACTTC.

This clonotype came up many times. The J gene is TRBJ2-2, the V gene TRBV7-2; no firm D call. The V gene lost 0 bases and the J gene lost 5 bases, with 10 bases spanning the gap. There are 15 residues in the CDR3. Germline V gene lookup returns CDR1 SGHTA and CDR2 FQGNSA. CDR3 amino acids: CASSLAVLGTGELFF. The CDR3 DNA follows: TGTGCCAGCAGCTTAGCGGTATTGGGGACCGGGGAGCTGTTTTTT.

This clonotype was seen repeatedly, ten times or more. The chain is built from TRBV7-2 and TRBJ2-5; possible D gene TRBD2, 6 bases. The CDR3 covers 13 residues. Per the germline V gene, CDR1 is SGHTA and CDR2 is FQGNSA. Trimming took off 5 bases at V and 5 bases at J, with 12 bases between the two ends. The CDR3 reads CASSGRRGETQYF. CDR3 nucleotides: TGTGCCAGCAGCGGACGTCGGGGGGAGACCCAGTACTTC.